This T cell receptor beta chain was identified in a study of blood T cell repertoires in COVID-19. Study background: T cells, B-cell-depleted T cells, or PBMCs supplied cDNA or gDNA.

Libraries were prepared by immunoSEQ multiplex PCR; TCRdb keeps only in-frame clonotypes and omits some of them. The profile shows around 190,000 clones, about nine tenths of them singletons. CDR3 length: 14 residues. Germline V gene sequence: CDR1 SGHNT, CDR2 YYREEE (reference sequence). V dropped 4 bases and J dropped 4; count of bases not matched to a gene: 6. Sequenced input: peripheral blood. This chain joins TRBV5-4 and TRBJ1-1; 8 bases align to TRBD1. The receptor's source is a man between 18 and 29 years old with active or convalescent COVID-19. The CDR3: CASSEDREGTEAFF. For the CDR3, the DNA is TGTGCCAGCAGCGAGGACAGGGAGGGCACTGAAGCTTTCTTT.